The 26 T cell receptor beta chains below were found in one sample sequenced in a study of shared clonotypes between healthy human individuals. CD8 cells regarded as naive lacked CD45RO, were positively chosen for CCR7, and omitted terminally differentiated effector memory CD45RA+ cells. Method: immunoSEQ multiplex PCR; TCRdb's copy keeps in-frame clones and lacks some. The table includes about 1.9 million clones, over 85% detected once. The sequenced sample was naive CD8+ T cells from PBMCs. Receptor source: a man younger than 30 in good health. Some clones in this sample may be carry-over from other donors' samples.

The V and J genes are TRBV29-1 and TRBJ2-1; 7 nucleotides line up with TRBD2. The CDR3 loop spans 16 amino acids. Germline V gives CDR1 SQVTM, CDR2 ANQGSEA. After removal of 7 bases from V and 4 bases from J, the junction contained 16 bases not matched to a gene. CDR3 in DNA: TGCAGCGCCCGACTCGGGACTAACCCTTTTTACAATGAGCAGTTCTTC. This translates into CSARLGTNPFYNEQFF.

The rearrangement links TRBV4-2 to TRBJ2-7, with TRBD2 matching 14 bases. The ends lost 2 bases at V and 5 bases at J; junction bases unmatched: 5. Germline CDR1 reads LGHNA; CDR2 reads YNFKEQ. This CDR3 has 16 residues. CDR3: CASSQRTSGRSHEQYF. The CDR3 DNA reads as TGTGCCAGCAGCCAAAGGACTAGCGGGAGGAGCCACGAGCAGTACTTC.

The chain recombines TRBV10-2 with TRBJ2-7, with 12 bases lining up with TRBD2. CDR1 and CDR2 (germline): WSHSY, SAAADI. This CDR3 is built from 16 residues. Trimming removed 4 bases from V and 1 base from J; junction bases left unmatched: 5. CDR3 amino acids: CASSGTSGKISYEQYF. For the CDR3, the DNA is TGCGCCAGCAGTGGGACTAGCGGGAAGATATCCTACGAGCAGTACTTC.

The gene calls are TRBV25-1 and TRBJ1-2, with a possible D match to TRBD1 (5 bases). This CDR3 contains 14 residues. The V end lost 0 bases, the J end lost 4 bases, and 9 bases lay between the germline ends. Per germline, CDR1 MGHDK and CDR2 SYGVNS. CDR3 sequence reads: CASSEYGASYGYTF. CDR3 nucleotide sequence: TGTGCCAGCAGTGAATATGGGGCCTCCTATGGCTACACCTTC.

The V gene is TRBV14, the J gene TRBJ2-3; 7 bases align to TRBD2. The CDR3 is made up of 20 amino acids. The junction had 17 bases not matched to a gene; V was cut back by 0 bases and J by 2 bases. Germline CDR1 reads SGHDN; CDR2 reads FVKESK. The DNA of the CDR3 is TGTGCCAGCAGCCAAGATCGGGGGAGCGGGAACCCCATACTCACAGATACGCAGTATTTT. Its protein product is CASSQDRGSGNPILTDTQYF. Filled out from reference TRBV14 and TRBJ2-3, the complete variable domain reads EAGVTQFPSHSVIEKGQTVTLRCDPISGHDNLYWYRRVMGKEIKFLLHFVKESKQDESGMPNNRFLAERTGGTYSTLKVQPAELEDSGVYFCASSQDRGSGNPILTDTQYFGPGTRLTVL.

This sequence joins TRBV6-5 and TRBJ2-7; TRBD1 matches 10 bases. Germline V gene data show CDR1 as MNHEY and CDR2 as SVGAGI. V was pared by 2 bases and J by 5 bases, with 3 bases of the junction left unmatched. There are 14 residues in the CDR3. Written as DNA, the CDR3 is TGTGCCAGCAGTTACGGGGACAGGGGAAACGAGCAGTACTTC. Translating gives CASSYGDRGNEQYF.

The chain recombines TRBV27 with TRBJ2-7; D is unresolved. The germline gives CDR1 MNHEY, CDR2 SMNVEV (reference sequence). The CDR3 spans 15 residues. V was pared by 4 bases and J by 0 bases, with 13 bases between. CDR3 region: CASSSPGRNSYEQYF. The CDR3 nucleotides read TGTGCCAGCAGTTCACCAGGACGGAACTCCTACGAGCAGTACTTC.

V usage is TRBV6-5 and J usage is TRBJ2-7; maybe TRBD2 (6 bases). This CDR3 is built from 12 residues. From germline, CDR1 is MNHEY and CDR2 SVGAGI. V was trimmed by 4 bases and J by 6 bases, leaving 10 bases between them. The CDR3 is CASSSGLAEQYF. DNA of the CDR3: TGTGCCAGCAGTTCGGGACTGGCCGAGCAGTACTTC.

This clone appeared once. CDR3 loop: CASSFGRQIYGYTF. The CDR3, as DNA: TGTGCCAGCAGCTTTGGACGGCAGATCTATGGCTACACCTTC. The rearrangement uses TRBV5-8 and TRBJ1-2; no clear D. The germline V and J ends were trimmed by 2 bases and 4 bases, with 12 bases remaining between them. Germline V lookup: CDR1 SGHTS, CDR2 YDEGEE. This CDR3 contains 14 residues.

V gene TRBV27 combines with J gene TRBJ2-4; D gene unclear. Germline loops: CDR1 MNHEY, CDR2 SMNVEV (reference sequence). The CDR3 consists of 16 residues. V was cut by 5 bases and J by 0 bases, with 14 bases left in between. This CDR3 is CASSPSRTGAKNIQYF. CDR3 in DNA: TGTGCCAGCAGTCCCAGCCGGACGGGAGCCAAAAACATTCAGTACTTC.

The V and J genes are TRBV18 and TRBJ1-1, with a tentative D call TRBD1 (5 bases). CDR1 KGHSH and CDR2 LQKENI come from the germline V gene. The V and J ends lost 3 bases and 5 bases respectively, with 13 bases between them. This CDR3 spans 14 amino acids. The DNA for the CDR3 is TGTGCCAGCTCACCGTGGGACGTACCGACTGAAGCTTTCTTT. It codes for CASSPWDVPTEAFF. The full variable domain, its missing parts supplied by reference TRBV18 and TRBJ1-1, is NAGVMQNPRHLVRRRGQEARLRCSPMKGHSHVYWYRQLPEEGLKFMVYLQKENIIDESGMPKERFSAEFPKEGPSILRIQQVVRGDSAAYFCASSPWDVPTEAFFGQGTRLTVV.

The gene calls are TRBV11-2 and TRBJ2-5, with 7 positions matching TRBD1. This CDR3 has 15 amino acids. V lost 4 bases to trimming and J lost 5 bases; unmatched junction nucleotides: 10. From germline, CDR1 is SGHAT and CDR2 FQNNGV. CDR3 amino acids: CASSSSGTDRETQYF. CDR3 coding DNA: TGTGCCAGCAGCTCTTCCGGGACAGACAGGGAGACCCAGTACTTC.

V gene TRBV27 combines with J gene TRBJ2-1, with 12 bases lining up with TRBD1. This CDR3 region has 14 residues. The germline V gene encodes CDR1 MNHEY and CDR2 SMNVEV (reference sequence). V was pared by 3 bases and J by 14 bases, with 8 bases of the junction left unmatched. The CDR3 spells CASSFGTGGDLKFF. Written as DNA, the CDR3 is TGTGCCAGCAGTTTTGGGACAGGGGGCGATTTGAAGTTCTTC.

The chain couples TRBV7-6 to TRBJ2-3, with 11 bases aligning to TRBD2. The CDR3 consists of 12 residues. CDR1 and CDR2 from the germline V gene are SGHVS and FNYEAQ. V shed 5 bases, J shed 12 bases, and the junction held 4 bases outside the gene matches. The CDR3 bases are TGTGCCAGCAGCGCTAGCGGGAGGTTCCAGTATTTT. This sequence encodes CASSASGRFQYF.

The J gene is TRBJ2-5, the V gene TRBV27, with D unresolved. This CDR3 comprises 14 residues. Germline CDR1 reads MNHEY; CDR2 reads SMNVEV (reference sequence). V lost 8 bases, J lost 5 bases, and 18 bases lay in between. The CDR3 reads CASSSHRAAETQYF. CDR3 in DNA: TGTGCCAGCTCATCCCACCGGGCCGCGGAGACCCAGTACTTC.

The chain has TRBV27 and TRBJ2-7; no reliable D call. Germline V lookup: CDR1 MNHEY, CDR2 SMNVEV (reference sequence). The CDR3 spans 14 residues. With 3 bases removed from V and 7 bases from J, the gap between germline ends came to 16 bases. The CDR3 is CASSLRSVAMEQYF. The CDR3 region has the DNA TGTGCCAGCAGTTTGCGGTCCGTTGCGATGGAGCAGTACTTC.

The chain combines TRBV25-1 with TRBJ1-6, with 7 bases lining up with TRBD1. V trimming: 0 bases; J trimming: 10 bases; junction bases outside the gene matches: 6. CDR3 length: 15 amino acids. The germline gives CDR1 MGHDK, CDR2 SYGVNS. The CDR3 protein is CASSEYAGTDSPLHF. The DNA for the CDR3 is TGTGCCAGCAGTGAATACGCCGGGACAGACTCACCCCTCCACTTT.

V and J are TRBV27 and TRBJ2-7; D gene unclear. CDR3 length: 13 residues. Germline CDR1 reads MNHEY; CDR2 reads SMNVEV (reference sequence). Trimming left V 8 bases short and J 2 bases short, with 13 bases between. This CDR3 is CASAPPETYEQYF. DNA of the CDR3: TGTGCCAGCGCCCCACCAGAGACCTACGAGCAGTACTTC.

This clone was counted between two and nine times. The chain uses TRBV28 and TRBJ2-7, with TRBD2 identical over 7 bases. The CDR3 loop spans 15 amino acids. From germline, CDR1 is MDHEN and CDR2 SYDVKM. Trimming removed 1 base from V and 0 bases from J; junction bases left unmatched: 3. CDR3 sequence (DNA): TGTGCCAGCAGTTTATTTAGCGGGTACTCCTACGAGCAGTACTTC. Encoded protein: CASSLFSGYSYEQYF. The variable domain in full, with the rest retrieved from reference TRBV28 and TRBJ2-7, is DVKVTQSSRYLVKRTGEKVFLECVQDMDHENMFWYRQDPGLGLRLIYFSYDVKMKEKGDIPEGYSVSREKKERFSLILESASTNQTSMYLCASSLFSGYSYEQYFGPGTRLTVT.

The genes are TRBV6-5 and TRBJ2-7, with D tentatively TRBD1 or TRBD2 (5 bases each). Trimming shortened V by 2 bases and J by 7 bases, and 9 bases separated the two germline ends. The CDR3 has 12 amino acids. Germline V gene data show CDR1 as MNHEY and CDR2 as SVGAGI. The CDR3 reads CASSYPWGEQYF. The CDR3 DNA follows: TGTGCCAGCAGTTACCCGTGGGGGGAGCAGTACTTC.

In nucleotides, the CDR3 is TGTGCCAGCAGCCTAGGGATAGCGGGAGTTAACGATGAGCAGTTCTTC. Its protein product is CASSLGIAGVNDEQFF. The chain links TRBV9 to TRBJ2-1; 9 bases map to TRBD2. CDR1 and CDR2 (germline): SGDLS, YYNGEE. The CDR3 sequence is 16 residues long. J gave up 8 bases and V 4 bases, and 13 bases lay outside the gene matches.

V usage is TRBV28 and J usage is TRBJ2-1; TRBD2 agrees at 8 bases. Germline V gives CDR1 MDHEN, CDR2 SYDVKM. This CDR3 is 14 amino acids long. V was clipped by 10 bases and J by 9 bases; unmatched bases: 14. Here the CDR3 DNA reads TGTGCCACCAAACCGGGACTAGGGATCACTGAGCAGTTCTTC. This encodes CATKPGLGITEQFF. Combining the CDR3 with reference TRBV28 and TRBJ2-1 gives the whole variable domain DVKVTQSSRYLVKRTGEKVFLECVQDMDHENMFWYRQDPGLGLRLIYFSYDVKMKEKGDIPEGYSVSREKKERFSLILESASTNQTSMYLCATKPGLGITEQFFGPGTRLTVL.

The chain couples TRBV6-4 to TRBJ2-1; 13 bases line up with TRBD2. The CDR3 runs to 15 residues. V lost 6 bases to trimming and J lost 8 bases; unmatched junction nucleotides: 7. CDR1 is MRHNA and CDR2 is SNTAGT in the germline V gene. The CDR3 nucleotides are TGTGCCAGCAGCGAGACTAGCGGGAGGTTCTATGAGCAGTTCTTC. This encodes CASSETSGRFYEQFF.

The chain joins TRBV5-1 to TRBJ2-7; TRBD2 matches 8 bases. In germline, CDR1 is SGHRS, CDR2 YFSETQ. The J segment lost 3 bases and the V segment lost 7 bases, leaving 15 bases of the junction unmatched. The CDR3 is 16 amino acids. This chain's CDR3 is CASAYTRLAGLYEQYF. The DNA for the CDR3 is TGCGCCAGCGCCTATACGCGTCTAGCGGGCCTCTACGAGCAGTACTTC. Based on the CDR3 plus reference TRBV5-1 and TRBJ2-7, the full variable domain is KAGVTQTPRYLIKTRGQQVTLSCSPISGHRSVSWYQQTPGQGLQFLFEYFSETQRNKGNFPGRFSGRQFSNSRSEMNVSTLELGDSALYLCASAYTRLAGLYEQYFGPGTRLTVT.

The chain uses TRBV7-8 and TRBJ1-5; 10 bases match TRBD1. Germline trimming cut 5 bases from V and 6 bases from J; bases unmatched to any gene: 13. Germline CDR1 SGHVS, CDR2 FQNEAQ. This CDR3 is 17 amino acids long. The CDR3 region has the DNA TGTGCCAGCAGCCCAAGAGCGGGACAGGGGAAAAGTCAGCCCCAGCATTTT. Protein: CASSPRAGQGKSQPQHF.

V gene TRBV4-2 combines with J gene TRBJ2-1, with 10 bases that match TRBD2. V trimming: 1 base; J trimming: 3 bases; junction bases outside the gene matches: 3. The germline gives CDR1 LGHNA, CDR2 YNFKEQ. This CDR3 is built from 16 residues. The CDR3 nucleotides read TGTGCCAGCAGCCAAGGGTCTAGCGGGAGCTACAATGAGCAGTTCTTC. Translated, it gives CASSQGSSGSYNEQFF.